This TCR beta chain was captured in a study of blood T cell repertoires in COVID-19. Background on the study: PBMCs, B-cell-depleted T cells, or T cells provided the cDNA or gDNA that made up the material.

Authors' processing steps: From reference gene primer amplification, estimates of nucleated cell counts were derived. Repertoires were generated with immunoSEQ multiplex PCR, while TCRdb's copy carries only in-frame clones and drops some. For V, J and clone size, that table is used; D and trimming come from the DNA. The sample contains 210,000 or so clones, 83% of which appear only once. Seattle patient enrollment occurred during active infection, with longitudinal follow-up thereafter. The sequence was obtained from a woman in her 30s with COVID-19, enrolled during active disease. The sample was peripheral blood.

In nucleotides, the CDR3 is TGTGCCAGCAGCCTTACAGGCGTCAGCAATCAGCCCCAGCATTTT. Translation gives CASSLTGVSNQPQHF. The chain uses TRBV5-6 and TRBJ1-5, with a weak D call TRBD1 (5 bases). The germline V and J ends were trimmed by 4 bases and 1 base, with 12 bases remaining between them. This CDR3 has 15 amino acids. The germline V gene encodes CDR1 SGHDT and CDR2 YYEEEE.